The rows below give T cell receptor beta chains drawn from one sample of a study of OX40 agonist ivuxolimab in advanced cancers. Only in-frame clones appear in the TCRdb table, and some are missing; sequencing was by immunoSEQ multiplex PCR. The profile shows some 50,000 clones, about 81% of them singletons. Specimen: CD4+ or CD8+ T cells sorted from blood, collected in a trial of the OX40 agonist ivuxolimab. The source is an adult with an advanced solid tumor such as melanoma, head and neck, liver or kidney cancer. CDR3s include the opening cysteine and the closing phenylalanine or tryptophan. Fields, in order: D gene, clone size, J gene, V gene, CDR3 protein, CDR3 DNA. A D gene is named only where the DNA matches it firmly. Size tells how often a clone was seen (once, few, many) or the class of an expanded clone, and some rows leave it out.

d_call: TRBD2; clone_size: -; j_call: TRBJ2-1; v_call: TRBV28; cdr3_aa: CASSSSGADSFGEQFF; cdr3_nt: TGTGCCAGCAGTTCTAGCGGCGCAGACTCCTTCGGTGAGCAGTTCTTC
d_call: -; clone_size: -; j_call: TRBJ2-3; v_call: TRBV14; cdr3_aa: CASSPSTDTQYF; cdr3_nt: TGTGCCAGCAGCCCGAGCACAGATACGCAGTATTTT
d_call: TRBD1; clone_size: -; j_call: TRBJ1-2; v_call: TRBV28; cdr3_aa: CASSSSRDRGRGGYTF; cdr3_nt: TGTGCCAGCAGCTCTTCCCGGGACAGGGGGCGAGGAGGCTACACCTTC
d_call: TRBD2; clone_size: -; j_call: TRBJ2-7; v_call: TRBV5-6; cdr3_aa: CASSPGLAGIYEQYF; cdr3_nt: TGTGCCAGCAGCCCTGGACTAGCGGGAATCTACGAGCAGTACTTC
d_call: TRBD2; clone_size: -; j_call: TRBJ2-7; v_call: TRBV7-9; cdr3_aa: CASRLGLDDEQYF; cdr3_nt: TGTGCCAGCAGACTAGGACTAGATGACGAGCAGTACTTC
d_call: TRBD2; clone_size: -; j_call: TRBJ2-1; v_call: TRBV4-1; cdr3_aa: CASSPSPPLAGDTSYNEQFF; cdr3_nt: TGCGCCAGCAGCCCCTCCCCGCCACTAGCGGGAGACACCTCCTACAATGAGCAGTTCTTC
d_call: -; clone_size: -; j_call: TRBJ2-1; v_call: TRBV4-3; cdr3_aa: CASSHPEDEQFF; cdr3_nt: TGCGCCAGCAGCCACCCGGAGGATGAGCAGTTCTTC
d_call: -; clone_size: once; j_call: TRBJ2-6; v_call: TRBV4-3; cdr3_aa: CASSQDLRGATSGANVLTF; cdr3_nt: TGCGCCAGCAGCCAAGATTTAAGGGGCGCTACCTCTGGGGCCAACGTCCTGACTTTC
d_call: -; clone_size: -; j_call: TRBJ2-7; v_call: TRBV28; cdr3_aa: CASSSFREQYF; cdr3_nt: TGTGCCAGCAGTTCCTTCAGGGAGCAGTACTTC
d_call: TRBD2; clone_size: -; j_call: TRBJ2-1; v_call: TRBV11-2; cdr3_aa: CASSFGLAGSEQFF; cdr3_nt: TGTGCCAGCAGCTTCGGACTAGCGGGTAGTGAGCAGTTCTTC
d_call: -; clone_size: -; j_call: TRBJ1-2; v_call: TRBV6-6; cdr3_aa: CASSPPDRAGYTF; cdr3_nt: TGTGCCAGCAGTCCACCTGATCGCGCTGGTTACACCTTC
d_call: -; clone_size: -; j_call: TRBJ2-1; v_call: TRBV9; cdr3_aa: CASSVVEGGGWNEQFF; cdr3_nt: TGTGCCAGCAGCGTAGTGGAGGGAGGGGGGTGGAATGAGCAGTTCTTC
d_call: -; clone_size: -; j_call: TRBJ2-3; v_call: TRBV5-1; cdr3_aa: CASSLVAEGDTQYF; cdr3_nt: TGCGCCAGCAGCTTGGTCGCGGAAGGAGATACGCAGTATTTT
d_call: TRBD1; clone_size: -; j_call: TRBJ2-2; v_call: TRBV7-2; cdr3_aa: CASSLWSPGTGKGELFF; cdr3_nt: TGTGCCAGCAGCTTATGGTCCCCCGGGACAGGGAAAGGGGAGCTGTTTTTT
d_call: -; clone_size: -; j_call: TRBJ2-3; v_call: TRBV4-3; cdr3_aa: CASSHVGANPAGDTQYF; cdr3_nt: TGCGCCAGCAGCCATGTAGGGGCGAATCCGGCGGGAGATACGCAGTATTTT
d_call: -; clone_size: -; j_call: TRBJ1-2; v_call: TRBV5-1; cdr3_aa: CASSLDGGYYGYTF; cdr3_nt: TGCGCCAGCAGCTTGGATGGAGGGTACTATGGCTACACCTTC
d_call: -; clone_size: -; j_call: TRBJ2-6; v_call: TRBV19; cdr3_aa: CASNRISGANVLTF; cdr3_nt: TGTGCCAGTAACAGAATCTCTGGGGCCAACGTCCTGACTTTC
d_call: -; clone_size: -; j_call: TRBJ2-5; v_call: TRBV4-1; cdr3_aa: CASSQETTASQETQYF; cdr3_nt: TGCGCCAGCAGCCAAGAAACGACGGCGAGCCAAGAGACCCAGTACTTC
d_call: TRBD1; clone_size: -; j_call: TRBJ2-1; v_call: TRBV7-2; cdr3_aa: CASSRTGEKFF; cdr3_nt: TGTGCCAGCAGCCGAACAGGGGAAAAGTTCTTC
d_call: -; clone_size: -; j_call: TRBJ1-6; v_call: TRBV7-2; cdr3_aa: CASSSDNSPLHF; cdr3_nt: TGTGCCAGCAGCTCGGATAATTCACCCCTCCACTTT
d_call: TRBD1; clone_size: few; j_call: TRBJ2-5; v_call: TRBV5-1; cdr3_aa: CASSLVTGFIQETQYF; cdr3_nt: TGCGCCAGCAGCCTAGTGACAGGGTTTATCCAAGAGACCCAGTACTTC
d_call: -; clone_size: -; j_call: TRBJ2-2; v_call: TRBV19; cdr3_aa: CASSSRDLNTGELFF; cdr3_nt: TGTGCCAGTAGTTCCCGGGACCTTAACACCGGGGAGCTGTTTTTT
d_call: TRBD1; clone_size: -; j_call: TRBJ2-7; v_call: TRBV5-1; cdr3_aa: CASSSFPGQLNYEQYF; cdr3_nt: TGCGCCAGCAGCTCCTTTCCGGGACAGCTCAACTACGAGCAGTACTTC
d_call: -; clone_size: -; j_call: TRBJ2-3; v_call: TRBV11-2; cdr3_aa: CASSLTTARPPDTQYF; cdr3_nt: TGTGCCAGCAGCCTTACGACCGCCCGCCCTCCAGATACGCAGTATTTT
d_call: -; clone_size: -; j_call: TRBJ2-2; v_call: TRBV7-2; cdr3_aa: CASSPDSSDGELFF; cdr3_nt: TGTGCCAGCAGCCCCGACAGTAGTGACGGGGAGCTGTTTTTT
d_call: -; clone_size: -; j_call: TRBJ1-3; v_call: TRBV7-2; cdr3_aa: CASSAGQTGNTIYF; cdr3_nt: TGTGCCAGCAGCGCAGGACAGACTGGAAACACCATATATTTT
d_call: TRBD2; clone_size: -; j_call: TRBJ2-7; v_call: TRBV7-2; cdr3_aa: CASSLAPDRLPGLAGGYEQYF; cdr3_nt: TGTGCCAGCAGCTTAGCGCCAGACAGGCTTCCCGGACTAGCGGGAGGATACGAGCAGTACTTC